The present T cell receptor (beta chain) was sequenced within a study of control samples from healthy donors and cancer patients. The method was immunoSEQ multiplex PCR; TCRdb's version includes in-frame clones alone and lacks a portion of them. The repertoire holds some 89,000 clones, about 89% seen once, with 21% in the top ten. This CDR3 is 13 amino acids long. The V segment lost 4 bases and the J segment 5 bases; nucleotides outside the gene matches: 4. Germline loops: CDR1 SGHTA, CDR2 FQGTGA. What was sequenced was blood. The receptor was derived from a man between 25 and 39 years old in good health. V gene TRBV7-3 combines with J gene TRBJ1-1; 7 positions agree with TRBD1. CDR3 in amino acids: CASSSTGETEAFF. In DNA form, the CDR3 reads TGTGCCAGCAGCTCTACAGGGGAGACTGAAGCTTTCTTT.